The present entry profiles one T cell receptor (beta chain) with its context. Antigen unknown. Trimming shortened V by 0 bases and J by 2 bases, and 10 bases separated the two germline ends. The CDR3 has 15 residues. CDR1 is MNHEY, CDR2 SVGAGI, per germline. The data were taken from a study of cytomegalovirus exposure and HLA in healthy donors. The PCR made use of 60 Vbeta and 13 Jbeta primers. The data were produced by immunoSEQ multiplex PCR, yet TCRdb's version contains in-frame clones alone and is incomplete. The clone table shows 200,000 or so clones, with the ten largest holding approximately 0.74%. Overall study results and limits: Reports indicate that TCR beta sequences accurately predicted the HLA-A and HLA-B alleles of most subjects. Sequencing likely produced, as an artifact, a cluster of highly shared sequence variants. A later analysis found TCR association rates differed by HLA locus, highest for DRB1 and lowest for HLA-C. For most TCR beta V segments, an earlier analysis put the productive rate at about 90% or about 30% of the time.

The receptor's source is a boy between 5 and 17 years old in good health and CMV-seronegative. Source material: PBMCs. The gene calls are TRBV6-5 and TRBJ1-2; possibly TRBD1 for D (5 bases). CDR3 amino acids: CASSYSETANYGYTF. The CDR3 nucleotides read TGTGCCAGCAGTTACTCAGAGACAGCCAACTATGGCTACACCTTC.